The 31 T cell receptor beta chains given below trace back to one sample, sequenced in a study of liver allograft versus peripheral blood T cells. Overall study context: Transplanted livers and recipients' peripheral blood had their T cell receptor repertoires compared.

TCRdb reprocessed the reads with MiXCR, giving one entry per CDR3 protein. The sample holds 6,000 or so distinct CDR3 sequences, approximately 15% seen once. These receptor sequences come from a human patient who had a liver transplant. Some T cells may have come from the graft donor.

This chain links TRBV27 with TRBJ2-7; D uncertain. The CDR3 totals 13 residues. V was shortened by 5 bases and J by 2 bases, with 10 bases between the two germline ends. The germline V gene encodes CDR1 MNHEY and CDR2 SMNVEV (reference sequence). CDR3 coding DNA: TGTGCCAGCAGTCCGTATTTAGCCTACGAGCAGTACTTC. It is translated as CASSPYLAYEQYF.

V gene TRBV2 combines with J gene TRBJ1-4; the match to TRBD1 covers 7 bases. Germline CDR1 reads SNHLY; CDR2 reads FYNNEI. V lost 7 bases, J lost 4 bases, and 9 bases stayed unmatched. The CDR3 totals 15 residues. The CDR3 loop reads CASTGEGAINEKLFF. In DNA form, the CDR3 reads TGTGCCAGCACGGGGGAGGGGGCTATTAATGAAAAACTGTTTTTT.

The chain recombines TRBV7-9 with TRBJ1-1; possibly TRBD1 for D (5 bases). The CDR3 totals 12 residues. CDR1 and CDR2 (germline): SEHNR, FQNEAQ (reference sequence). Trimming cost V 1 base and J 8 bases, with 8 bases left between them. For the CDR3, the DNA is TGTGCCAGCAGCTTAGTCAGGGACGAAGCTTTCTTT. Translating it yields CASSLVRDEAFF. Using reference TRBV7-9 and TRBJ1-1 for the parts outside the CDR3, the full variable domain is DTGVSQNPRHKITKRGQNVTFRCDPISEHNRLYWYRQTLGQGPEFLTYFQNEAQLEKSRLLSDRFSAERPKGSFSTLEIQRTEQGDSAMYLCASSLVRDEAFFGQGTRLTVV.

The chain couples TRBV20-1 to TRBJ2-7, with D possibly being TRBD1 (6 bases). Germline values: CDR1 DFQATT, CDR2 SNEGSKA (reference sequence). Trimming shortened V by 3 bases and J by 3 bases, and 12 bases separated the two germline ends. There are 13 residues in the CDR3. DNA for the CDR3: TGCAGTGCTAGGAGGGACACTGACTACGAGCAGTACTTC. Its translation: CSARRDTDYEQYF.

Sample share makes this clonotype medium-sized. V gene TRBV24-1 combines with J gene TRBJ2-5, with D perhaps TRBD1 (6 bases). Trimming removed 8 bases at V and 3 bases at J, with 15 bases between. CDR1 KGHDR and CDR2 SFDVKD come from the germline V gene. This CDR3 has 14 residues. As DNA, the CDR3 is TGTGCCACCAAACAGGGTCGATTGGAAGAGACCCAGTACTTC. Protein product: CATKQGRLEETQYF.

The chain recombines TRBV7-9 with TRBJ2-7; D ambiguous. This CDR3 spans 13 amino acids. V was cut by 2 bases and J by 4 bases, with 9 bases left in between. CDR1 SEHNR and CDR2 FQNEAQ come from the germline V gene (reference sequence). CDR3 residues: CASSLWTGYEQYF. CDR3 in DNA: TGTGCCAGCAGCTTATGGACCGGTTACGAGCAGTACTTC. The full variable domain, its missing parts supplied by reference TRBV7-9 and TRBJ2-7, is DTGVSQNPRHKITKRGQNVTFRCDPISEHNRLYWYRQTLGQGPEFLTYFQNEAQLEKSRLLSDRFSAERPKGSFSTLEIQRTEQGDSAMYLCASSLWTGYEQYFGPGTRLTVT.

This clonotype was counted a few times. This chain connects TRBV27 to TRBJ1-1; D gene uncertain. The CDR3 has 11 amino acids. Germline values: CDR1 MNHEY, CDR2 SMNVEV (reference sequence). Trimming removed 7 bases from V and 4 bases from J, with 7 bases in between. As DNA, the CDR3 is TGTGCCAGCATATCGTCCACTGAAGCTTTCTTT. Encoded protein: CASISSTEAFF.

This clonotype was counted ten times or more. This chain uses TRBV27 with TRBJ1-1, with TRBD1 as a possible D gene (5 bases). Trimming removed 3 bases from V and 4 bases from J, with 9 bases in between. The CDR3 totals 13 residues. In germline, CDR1 is MNHEY, CDR2 SMNVEV (reference sequence). Here the CDR3 DNA reads TGTGCCAGCAGTTTCGGGGGGGGCACTGAAGCTTTCTTT. This encodes CASSFGGGTEAFF.

The chain combines TRBV20-1 with TRBJ2-5, with TRBD1 identical over 7 bases. The CDR3 sequence is 13 residues long. The germline V gene has CDR1 DFQATT and CDR2 SNEGSKA (reference sequence). After removal of 6 bases from V and 3 bases from J, the junction contained 7 bases not matched to a gene. DNA for the CDR3: TGCAGTGCAGAAGGACAGGTCGAAGAGACCCAGTACTTC. Translating gives CSAEGQVEETQYF.

The rearrangement uses TRBV5-4 and TRBJ2-6, with 7 bases fitting TRBD2. The germline V gene encodes CDR1 SGHNT and CDR2 YYREEE (reference sequence). This CDR3 region has 16 residues. The V segment lost 4 bases and the J segment 4 bases; nucleotides outside the gene matches: 8. The chain's CDR3 is CASSPRWGGGANVLTF. The CDR3 DNA reads as TGTGCCAGCAGCCCCCGATGGGGGGGGGGGGCCAACGTCCTGACTTTC.

The sample holds many counts of this clonotype. The V and J genes are TRBV28 and TRBJ1-4, with a tentative D call TRBD1 (6 bases). Germline V CDR1 and CDR2: MDHEN, SYDVKM. Trimming took 4 bases from V and 4 from J, leaving 19 bases between them. The CDR3 spans 17 residues. The CDR3 DNA reads TGTGCCAGCAGTTCTCCGGGACACGGATTCTTTAATGAAAAACTGTTTTTT. It codes for CASSSPGHGFFNEKLFF.

The table lists this clonotype with many counts. The chain recombines TRBV7-9 with TRBJ2-5; no clear D gene. The ends were cut back, 1 base at V and 5 bases at J, with 8 bases in the middle. The CDR3 spans 13 residues. The V gene's germline CDR1 is SEHNR and CDR2 FQNEAQ (reference sequence). This CDR3 reads CASSLGSLETQYF. CDR3 DNA: TGTGCCAGCAGCTTAGGTTCCCTGGAGACCCAGTACTTC.

This clonotype has only one observation. The chain joins TRBV5-4 to TRBJ2-7; 14 nucleotides agree with TRBD2. The CDR3 consists of 17 residues. Germline V CDR1 and CDR2: SGHNT, YYREEE (reference sequence). V was clipped by 4 bases and J by 4 bases; unmatched bases: 10. CDR3 in DNA: TGTGCCAGCAGCCTATCGGGACTAGCGGGAGATTATTACGAGCAGTACTTC. It codes for CASSLSGLAGDYYEQYF. The variable domain in full, with the rest retrieved from reference TRBV5-4 and TRBJ2-7, is ETGVTQSPTHLIKTRGQQVTLRCSSQSGHNTVSWYQQALGQGPQFIFQYYREEENGRGNFPPRFSGLQFPNYSSELNVNALELDDSALYLCASSLSGLAGDYYEQYFGPGTRLTVT.

On this clonotype itself: Germline and junction disagree at one end, which may indicate a read error. The rearrangement joins TRBV6-6 to TRBJ2-1; TRBD1 aligns across 7 bases. The CDR3 has 15 amino acids. The germline V gene encodes CDR1 MNHNY and CDR2 SVGAGI (reference sequence). The CDR3 DNA follows: TGTGCCAGCGGTTACTCAGAGGGGGCTTATAATGAGCAGTTCTTC. It translates to CASGYSEGAYNEQFF.

V is TRBV9 and J is TRBJ2-3; D unresolved. V was cut by 3 bases and J by 2 bases, with 7 bases left in between. CDR3 size: 13 residues. Germline CDR1 is SGDLS and CDR2 is YYNGEE. The CDR3 here is CASSATPTDTQYF. The CDR3, as DNA: TGTGCCAGCAGCGCGACACCCACAGATACGCAGTATTTT.

This clonotype came up a few times. The chain uses TRBV20-1 and TRBJ1-2, with D maybe TRBD1 (6 bases). Trimming stripped 0 bases from V and 4 bases from J, with 9 bases between. CDR3 length equals 13 residues. Germline V lookup: CDR1 DFQATT, CDR2 SNEGSKA (reference sequence). The CDR3 DNA sequence: TGCAGTGCTAGAGATGGGGGCTCCTATGGCTACACCTTC. This gives the protein CSARDGGSYGYTF.

A note on this clonotype: A read error may explain this, as a much larger clone is one base away. The chain uses TRBV13 and TRBJ2-7; unclear D gene. The germline gives CDR1 PRHDT, CDR2 FYEKMQ (reference sequence). Trimming removed 4 bases from V and 1 base from J, with 8 bases in between. The CDR3 has 13 residues. The chain's CDR3 is CASSSQRSYEQYF. The CDR3 DNA sequence: TGTGCCAGCAGCTCCCAAAGATCCTACGAGCAGTACTTC.

This clonotype is judged medium-sized. CDR3 in amino acids: CASSFAGEQFF. As DNA, the CDR3 is TGTGCCAGCAGTTTCGCGGGAGAGCAGTTCTTC. V usage is TRBV27 and J usage is TRBJ2-1, with D maybe TRBD2 (6 bases). Germline CDR1 reads MNHEY; CDR2 reads SMNVEV (reference sequence). CDR3 size: 11 residues. Trimming left V 3 bases short and J 10 bases short, with 7 bases between.

This clonotype showed up just a few times. V usage is TRBV28 and J usage is TRBJ1-1; TRBD1 is a possible D gene (6 bases). Trimming removed 1 base at V and 1 base at J, with 7 bases between. Germline CDR1 is MDHEN and CDR2 is SYDVKM. The CDR3 has 14 amino acids. The CDR3 DNA reads TGTGCCAGCAGTTTATCAGGGGCGAACACTGAAGCTTTCTTT. Translated: CASSLSGANTEAFF.

This clonotype was picked up a small number of times. The chain combines TRBV6-5 with TRBJ1-5; D gene ambiguous. Germline CDR1 MNHEY, CDR2 SVGAGI. The CDR3 is made up of 14 amino acids. Trimming pared 2 bases from V and 2 bases from J, leaving 7 bases between. The CDR3 is CASSYGRGNQPQHF. The CDR3 DNA sequence: TGTGCCAGCAGTTACGGTAGGGGCAATCAGCCCCAGCATTTT.

This clonotype was counted once. This sequence joins TRBV29-1 and TRBJ2-1, with D possibly TRBD1 on 6 matching bases. V was clipped by 5 bases and J by 0 bases, with 11 bases between them. This CDR3 has 14 residues. Germline values: CDR1 SQVTM, CDR2 ANQGSEA. The CDR3 sequence: CSVSDRSSYNEQFF. CDR3 DNA sequence: TGCAGCGTTTCCGACAGGAGCTCCTACAATGAGCAGTTCTTC.

A few counts support this clonotype. V gene TRBV7-9 combines with J gene TRBJ2-7, with 8 bases that match TRBD1. The CDR3 totals 13 residues. Germline trimming cut 3 bases from V and 4 bases from J; bases unmatched to any gene: 2. The germline gives CDR1 SEHNR, CDR2 FQNEAQ (reference sequence). The CDR3, as DNA: TGTGCCAGCAGCTTCGGACAGGGATACGAGCAGTACTTC. Its protein is CASSFGQGYEQYF.

The genes are TRBV20-1 and TRBJ1-5; D gene unclear. Trimming took off 0 bases at V and 8 bases at J, with 8 bases between the two ends. This CDR3 has 12 residues. From germline, CDR1 is DFQATT and CDR2 SNEGSKA (reference sequence). CDR3 in DNA: TGCAGTGCTAGAGATGGGTACAAGCCCCAGCATTTT. This codes for CSARDGYKPQHF.

This chain connects TRBV5-6 to TRBJ2-7; 8 bases align to TRBD1. The germline V gene encodes CDR1 SGHDT and CDR2 YYEEEE. CDR3 size: 14 residues. V dropped 3 bases and J dropped 2; count of bases not matched to a gene: 4. This CDR3 reads CASSWGTGTYEQYF. The CDR3 DNA is TGTGCCAGCAGCTGGGGGACAGGTACCTACGAGCAGTACTTC.

This clonotype showed up just a few times. The chain couples TRBV12-3 or TRBV12-4 to TRBJ1-1; D is possibly TRBD1 (6 bases). The CDR3 has 14 residues. The germline V and J ends were trimmed by 6 bases and 10 bases, with 21 bases remaining between them. The CDR3 protein is CASSHGQSVNGAFF. The CDR3 coding sequence is TGTGCCAGCAGCCACGGACAGTCTGTGAACGGAGCTTTCTTT.

Ten or more counts support this clonotype. The chain joins TRBV28 to TRBJ1-1, with TRBD1 matching 7 bases. Trimming cost V 4 bases and J 5 bases; bases outside gene matches: 4. The CDR3 length is 13 residues. In germline, CDR1 is MDHEN, CDR2 SYDVKM. Here the CDR3 DNA reads TGTGCCAGCAGTTCGCAGGGGGTAACTGAAGCTTTCTTT. Translated: CASSSQGVTEAFF. The full variable domain, its missing parts supplied by reference TRBV28 and TRBJ1-1, is DVKVTQSSRYLVKRTGEKVFLECVQDMDHENMFWYRQDPGLGLRLIYFSYDVKMKEKGDIPEGYSVSREKKERFSLILESASTNQTSMYLCASSSQGVTEAFFGQGTRLTVV.

This clonotype was seen a few times. The chain is built from TRBV10-3 and TRBJ2-3; maybe TRBD2 (5 bases). The germline V gene has CDR1 ENHRY and CDR2 SYGVKD. V was shortened by 4 bases and J by 8 bases, with 25 bases between the two germline ends. The CDR3 totals 17 residues. CDR3 DNA sequence: TGTGCCATCAGTGCGAAACTTTTAGCGATTGCTTTAGGTACGCAGTATTTT. Encoded protein: CAISAKLLAIALGTQYF.

The CDR3 loop is CAWNDEVAYEKLFF. The CDR3 nucleotides read TGTGCCTGGAATGACGAGGTGGCTTATGAAAAACTGTTTTTT. The rearrangement links TRBV30 to TRBJ1-4; D is unclear. Trimming shortened V by 4 bases and J by 6 bases, and 15 bases separated the two germline ends. There are 14 residues in the CDR3. Germline V gene lookup returns CDR1 GTSNPN and CDR2 SVGIG (reference sequence).

The rearrangement links TRBV12-3 or TRBV12-4 to TRBJ1-1; D is perhaps TRBD1 (5 bases). The CDR3 consists of 13 residues. The V end was cut by 5 bases, the J end by 6 bases, with 13 bases between. DNA for the CDR3: TGTGCCAGCAGTCCACTGACAGCCGCTGAAGCTTTCTTT. Protein sequence: CASSPLTAAEAFF.

For this clonotype: One base away lies a much larger clone, so this may be a sequencing read error. The rearrangement joins TRBV28 to TRBJ2-6, with D uncertain. Germline CDR1 MDHEN, CDR2 SYDVKM. This CDR3 region has 14 residues. The CDR3 bases are TGTGTCAGCTCCTTGGTCTCTGGGGCCAACGTCCTGACTTTC. Amino acids: CVSSLVSGANVLTF.

Worth noting for this clonotype: This may stem from a read error, because a much larger clone lies one nucleotide away. This chain uses TRBV19 with TRBJ1-6; TRBD1 is a possible D gene (5 bases). CDR3 length: 13 amino acids. Germline V gene sequence: CDR1 LNHDA, CDR2 SQIVND (reference sequence). CDR3 bases: TGTGCCACCTGGGGGGGTTATAATTCACCCCTCCTCTTT. Residues: CATWGGYNSPLLF.